Listed below are T cell receptor beta chains from one sample, sequenced in a study of blood T cell repertoires in COVID-19. The assay was immunoSEQ multiplex PCR, and TCRdb's table has in-frame clones only and misses some. The table lists some 28,000 clones, roughly 76% of them singletons. Sequencing was carried out using peripheral blood. The origin of the receptors is a man between 65 and 85 years old with acute or convalescent COVID-19. Both conserved end residues are part of each CDR3. The D gene is left open where the match is weak. The size field is filled for only some rows; it gives once, few, many or a size class.

j_call: TRBJ2-3
d_call: NA
v_call: TRBV6-5
clone_size: NA
cdr3_aa: CASRDSGTDTQYF
cdr3_nt: TGTGCCAGCAGGGACAGTGGCACAGATACGCAGTATTTT

j_call: TRBJ1-1
d_call: TRBD1
v_call: TRBV5-1
clone_size: NA
cdr3_aa: CASSMGQVEAEAFF
cdr3_nt: TGCGCCAGCAGCATGGGACAGGTTGAGGCTGAAGCTTTCTTT

j_call: TRBJ2-2
d_call: NA
v_call: TRBV4-2
clone_size: NA
cdr3_aa: CASSQDVGLSGELFF
cdr3_nt: TGTGCCAGCAGCCAAGATGTCGGTCTATCCGGGGAGCTGTTTTTT

j_call: TRBJ2-7
d_call: NA
v_call: TRBV4-3
clone_size: NA
cdr3_aa: CASSQDQGSQGGSYEQYF
cdr3_nt: TGCGCCAGCAGCCAAGACCAGGGGAGTCAGGGGGGCTCCTACGAGCAGTACTTC

j_call: TRBJ2-5
d_call: NA
v_call: TRBV5-1
clone_size: NA
cdr3_aa: CASSLDPGRETQYF
cdr3_nt: TGCGCCAGCAGCTTGGATCCGGGGAGGGAGACCCAGTACTTC

j_call: TRBJ2-3
d_call: NA
v_call: TRBV7-2
clone_size: NA
cdr3_aa: CASSLALGTQYF
cdr3_nt: TGTGCCAGCAGCTTAGCGCTAGGTACGCAGTATTTT

j_call: TRBJ1-1
d_call: NA
v_call: TRBV3-1/TRBV3-2
clone_size: once
cdr3_aa: CASGPGQKAFF
cdr3_nt: TGTGCCAGCGGACCAGGACAAAAAGCTTTCTTT

j_call: TRBJ1-4
d_call: NA
v_call: TRBV7-2
clone_size: once
cdr3_aa: CASSFGANEKLFF
cdr3_nt: TGTGCCAGCAGCTTCGGAGCTAATGAAAAACTGTTTTTT

j_call: TRBJ1-1
d_call: NA
v_call: TRBV19
clone_size: once
cdr3_aa: CASRYSAYTEAFF
cdr3_nt: TGCGCCAGCCGTTATAGTGCCTACACTGAAGCTTTCTTT

j_call: TRBJ2-3
d_call: NA
v_call: TRBV21-1
clone_size: NA
cdr3_aa: CASSRRKGGDTDTQYF
cdr3_nt: TGTGCCAGCAGCAGGCGAAAGGGAGGGGACACAGATACGCAGTATTTT

j_call: TRBJ2-3
d_call: NA
v_call: TRBV27
clone_size: once
cdr3_aa: CASSFAGSRYTQYF
cdr3_nt: TGTGCCAGCAGTTTTGCGGGGTCCAGGTATACGCAGTATTTT

j_call: TRBJ2-1
d_call: TRBD1
v_call: TRBV28
clone_size: NA
cdr3_aa: CASSLDRVSNEQFF
cdr3_nt: TGTGCCAGCAGCTTGGACAGGGTATCCAATGAGCAGTTCTTC

j_call: TRBJ1-2
d_call: NA
v_call: TRBV28
clone_size: NA
cdr3_aa: CASSPGGVEGNYGYTF
cdr3_nt: TGTGCCAGCAGTCCCGGTGGGGTGGAGGGGAACTATGGCTACACCTTC

j_call: TRBJ2-3
d_call: NA
v_call: TRBV7-2
clone_size: NA
cdr3_aa: CASSSGHYTDTQYF
cdr3_nt: TGTGCCAGCAGCTCAGGACACTACACAGATACGCAGTATTTT

j_call: TRBJ1-5
d_call: NA
v_call: TRBV12-3/TRBV12-4
clone_size: NA
cdr3_aa: CASSFGEDQPQHF
cdr3_nt: TGTGCCAGCAGTTTTGGAGAGGATCAGCCCCAGCATTTT

j_call: TRBJ2-2
d_call: TRBD2
v_call: TRBV5-1
clone_size: once
cdr3_aa: CASSPGWGGSTGELFF
cdr3_nt: TGCGCCAGCAGCCCAGGTTGGGGGGGATCCACCGGGGAGCTGTTTTTT

j_call: TRBJ2-5
d_call: NA
v_call: TRBV28
clone_size: NA
cdr3_aa: CASRYGSRKETQYF
cdr3_nt: TGTGCCAGCAGATATGGTAGCAGAAAAGAGACCCAGTACTTC

j_call: TRBJ2-1
d_call: TRBD1
v_call: TRBV4-1
clone_size: once
cdr3_aa: CASSQAGGFTYNEQFF
cdr3_nt: TGCGCCAGCAGCCAGGCAGGGGGCTTCACCTACAATGAGCAGTTCTTC

j_call: TRBJ2-3
d_call: NA
v_call: TRBV7-2
clone_size: NA
cdr3_aa: CASDRGAYTDTQYF
cdr3_nt: TGTGCCAGCGACCGGGGGGCTTACACAGATACGCAGTATTTT

j_call: TRBJ1-2
d_call: NA
v_call: TRBV6-1
clone_size: NA
cdr3_aa: CASSEQFLGGYDGYTF
cdr3_nt: TGTGCCAGCAGTGAACAGTTTTTGGGGGGGTATGATGGCTACACCTTC

j_call: TRBJ2-4
d_call: NA
v_call: TRBV12-3/TRBV12-4
clone_size: NA
cdr3_aa: CASSLQGPRIQYF
cdr3_nt: TGTGCCAGCAGTTTACAGGGGCCGCGCATTCAGTACTTC

j_call: TRBJ1-1
d_call: NA
v_call: TRBV27
clone_size: NA
cdr3_aa: CASSLSDYSGAFF
cdr3_nt: TGTGCCAGCAGTTTATCGGACTACTCCGGAGCTTTCTTT

j_call: TRBJ2-6
d_call: TRBD1
v_call: TRBV11-3
clone_size: NA
cdr3_aa: CASSAQGSGANVLTF
cdr3_nt: TGTGCCAGCAGCGCACAGGGGTCTGGGGCCAACGTCCTGACTTTC

j_call: TRBJ2-3
d_call: NA
v_call: TRBV5-5
clone_size: once
cdr3_aa: CASSFTTPDTQYF
cdr3_nt: TGTGCCAGCAGCTTTACCACACCAGATACGCAGTATTTT

j_call: TRBJ1-1
d_call: NA
v_call: TRBV7-6
clone_size: NA
cdr3_aa: CASSSRAGGYNTEAFF
cdr3_nt: TGTGCCAGCAGCTCTCGAGCGGGCGGTTACAACACTGAAGCTTTCTTT

j_call: TRBJ1-5
d_call: NA
v_call: TRBV28
clone_size: many
cdr3_aa: CASSREGRQPQHF
cdr3_nt: TGTGCCAGCAGTCGGGAGGGACGCCAGCCCCAGCATTTT

j_call: TRBJ1-1
d_call: NA
v_call: TRBV6-5
clone_size: NA
cdr3_aa: CASSRVNTEAFF
cdr3_nt: TGTGCCAGCAGTCGGGTGAACACTGAAGCTTTCTTT

j_call: TRBJ1-2
d_call: NA
v_call: TRBV12-3/TRBV12-4
clone_size: NA
cdr3_aa: CASRQGAVDGYTF
cdr3_nt: TGTGCCAGCAGACAGGGAGCAGTGGATGGCTACACCTTC

j_call: TRBJ2-3
d_call: TRBD2
v_call: TRBV28
clone_size: NA
cdr3_aa: CASSGGSGGARDTQYF
cdr3_nt: TGTGCCAGCAGTGGTGGGTCCGGGGGGGCAAGAGATACGCAGTATTTT

j_call: TRBJ2-3
d_call: TRBD2
v_call: TRBV19
clone_size: few
cdr3_aa: CASSDLTSGGGGDTQYF
cdr3_nt: TGTGCCAGTAGTGACCTGACTAGCGGGGGGGGTGGAGATACGCAGTATTTT

j_call: TRBJ2-7
d_call: TRBD2
v_call: TRBV4-2
clone_size: NA
cdr3_aa: CASSQQPSGTSYEQYF
cdr3_nt: TGTGCCAGCAGCCAACAACCTAGCGGGACCTCCTACGAGCAGTACTTC

j_call: TRBJ1-5
d_call: TRBD1
v_call: TRBV6-2/TRBV6-3
clone_size: few
cdr3_aa: CASSYPPTGERPQHF
cdr3_nt: TGTGCCAGCAGTTACCCCCCGACAGGGGAACGGCCCCAGCATTTT

j_call: TRBJ1-5
d_call: NA
v_call: TRBV18
clone_size: NA
cdr3_aa: CASSSGQNHQPQHF
cdr3_nt: TGTGCCAGCTCATCCGGACAGAACCATCAGCCCCAGCATTTT

j_call: TRBJ1-4
d_call: TRBD1
v_call: TRBV28
clone_size: many
cdr3_aa: CASRDAGTGREEKLFF
cdr3_nt: TGTGCCAGCAGAGACGCCGGGACAGGAAGGGAAGAAAAACTGTTTTTT

j_call: TRBJ1-6
d_call: TRBD1
v_call: TRBV5-1
clone_size: once
cdr3_aa: CASSPIADRANSPLHF
cdr3_nt: TGCGCCAGCAGCCCTATCGCTGACAGGGCTAATTCACCCCTCCACTTT

j_call: TRBJ1-5
d_call: NA
v_call: TRBV2
clone_size: few
cdr3_aa: CASSEPGAGSPQHF
cdr3_nt: TGTGCCAGCAGTGAGCCCGGTGCGGGATCGCCCCAGCATTTT